The 24 T cell receptor beta chains below come from one sample, sequenced in a study of blood T cell repertoires in COVID-19. Sequencing used immunoSEQ multiplex PCR; TCRdb keeps in-frame clones, though not all of them. The sample lists some 53,000 clones; roughly 90% were seen once. The specimen was peripheral blood. The receptors were sampled from a human donor with active COVID-19. The donor label of this sample is uncertain.

The chain carries TRBV7-9 and TRBJ2-1, with D uncertain. Trimming shortened V by 1 base and J by 10 bases, and 11 bases separated the two germline ends. The germline CDR1 and CDR2 sequences are SEHNR and FQNEAQ (reference sequence). The CDR3 spans 13 residues. The CDR3 reads CASSLDRSNEQFF. The CDR3 coding sequence is TGTGCCAGCAGCTTAGATAGAAGCAACGAGCAGTTCTTC.

This chain links TRBV7-3 with TRBJ2-2, with TRBD1 identical over 10 bases. Germline values: CDR1 SGHTA, CDR2 FQGTGA. V lost 3 bases and J lost 6; bases outside the gene matches: 1. This CDR3 region has 14 residues. This chain's CDR3 is CASSFGQGAGELFF. The CDR3 DNA sequence: TGTGCCAGCAGCTTCGGACAGGGGGCCGGGGAGCTGTTTTTT.

The chain couples TRBV4-3 to TRBJ2-1; 9 nucleotides line up with TRBD1. Germline loops: CDR1 LGHNA, CDR2 YSLEER. The CDR3 sequence is 15 residues long. V dropped 0 bases and J dropped 8; count of bases not matched to a gene: 5. The CDR3 DNA is TGCGCCAGCAGCCAAGATTACAGGGGGCGGGATGAGCAGTTCTTC. Translating it yields CASSQDYRGRDEQFF.

The rearrangement uses TRBV10-3 and TRBJ1-2; 8 bases are a match to TRBD1. Germline CDR1 and CDR2: ENHRY and SYGVKD. The CDR3 consists of 14 residues. The junction had 5 bases not matched to a gene; V was cut back by 3 bases and J by 5 bases. CDR3 DNA: TGTGCCATCAGTGATGTGACAGGGGAATATGGCTACACCTTC. Its translation: CAISDVTGEYGYTF.

J is TRBJ2-7 and V is TRBV19; D not certain. This CDR3 region has 14 residues. CDR1 is LNHDA, CDR2 SQIVND, per germline (reference sequence). Deletions cut 5 bases from V and 2 bases from J, with 13 bases between. CDR3 DNA: TGTGCCAGTAGTCGGCAAGACGGAGCCTACGAGCAGTACTTC. Translation gives CASSRQDGAYEQYF. The whole variable domain, remainder taken from reference TRBV19 and TRBJ2-7, is DGGITQSPKYLFRKEGQNVTLSCEQNLNHDAMYWYRQDPGQGLRLIYYSQIVNDFQKGDIAEGYSVSREKKESFPLTVTSAQKNPTAFYLCASSRQDGAYEQYFGPGTRLTVT.

The chain carries TRBV19 and TRBJ1-5; D is unresolved. CDR3 length: 13 residues. V dropped 7 bases and J dropped 5 bases, with 12 bases sitting between them. Germline CDR1 LNHDA, CDR2 SQIVND (reference sequence). CDR3 bases: TGTGCCAGTAAGCGAAGGGAGGATCAGCCCCAGCATTTT. It translates to CASKRREDQPQHF.

The V call is TRBV2, the J call TRBJ2-5, with 7 bases identical to TRBD2. J gave up 1 base and V 3 bases, and 8 bases lay outside the gene matches. The CDR3 length is 16 residues. Germline V lookup: CDR1 SNHLY, CDR2 FYNNEI. The CDR3 DNA follows: TGTGCCAGCAGTGATCCCGAGCTAGCGGTCCAAGAGACCCAGTACTTC. This translates into CASSDPELAVQETQYF.

The rearrangement links TRBV15 to TRBJ2-7; 7 bases map to TRBD1. Trimming at V came to 2 bases and at J to 13 bases, leaving 8 bases not matched to a gene. Germline assignment: CDR1 LNHNV and CDR2 YYDKDF (reference sequence). The CDR3 sequence is 12 residues long. The CDR3: CATSRSGGAQYF. The CDR3 DNA follows: TGTGCCACCAGCAGATCAGGGGGAGCCCAATACTTC.

The J gene is TRBJ2-5, the V gene TRBV7-9, with a weak D call TRBD1 (5 bases). V dropped 2 bases and J dropped 5 bases, with 12 bases sitting between them. The CDR3 extends over 14 amino acids. Germline CDR1 reads SEHNR; CDR2 reads FQNEAQ (reference sequence). The CDR3 sequence is CASSLFQGRETQYF. The CDR3 nucleotides read TGTGCCAGCAGCTTATTCCAGGGAAGGGAGACCCAGTACTTC.

This rearrangement joins TRBV10-3 to TRBJ1-2; TRBD1 agrees at 9 bases. CDR3 length: 14 residues. Per the germline V gene, CDR1 is ENHRY and CDR2 is SYGVKD. With V trimmed by 11 bases and J by 2 bases, 9 bases remained unmatched. The DNA for the CDR3 is TGTGCCGCAGCCCCCGGGACAGGGAACTATGGCTACACCTTC. Its protein product is CAAAPGTGNYGYTF.

The chain recombines TRBV7-8 with TRBJ1-4, with D hard to call. V was trimmed by 1 base and J by 5 bases, leaving 17 bases between them. Germline CDR1 SGHVS, CDR2 FQNEAQ. CDR3 length equals 17 residues. The CDR3 DNA follows: TGTGCCAGCAGCTTAGGTCGAGGTCTTGCCCCCAATGAAAAACTGTTTTTT. Its translation: CASSLGRGLAPNEKLFF. Full variable domain (missing parts from reference TRBV7-8 and TRBJ1-4): GAGVSQSPRYKVAKRGQDVALRCDPISGHVSLFWYQQALGQGPEFLTYFQNEAQLDKSGLPSDRFFAERPEGSVSTLKIQRTQQEDSAVYLCASSLGRGLAPNEKLFFGSGTQLSVL.

V gene TRBV11-2 combines with J gene TRBJ2-1; TRBD1 matches at 7 bases. The germline V gene has CDR1 SGHAT and CDR2 FQNNGV. The CDR3 consists of 13 residues. The V and J ends lost 6 bases and 10 bases, in that order; junction bases with no gene match: 9. CDR3 amino acids: CASSSDREQEQFF. The CDR3 nucleotides are TGTGCCAGCAGTTCCGACAGGGAACAAGAGCAGTTCTTC.

This chain joins TRBV7-6 and TRBJ2-5; 8 bases are shared with TRBD1. V shed 1 base and J 4 bases; nucleotides not matched to a gene: 8. The CDR3 spans 16 residues. The V gene's germline CDR1 is SGHVS and CDR2 FNYEAQ. The CDR3: CASSLVVQGAGETQYF. CDR3 in DNA: TGTGCCAGCAGCTTAGTAGTCCAGGGGGCCGGAGAGACCCAGTACTTC.

This rearrangement joins TRBV5-4 to TRBJ2-5; 7 bases agree with TRBD1. The CDR3 contains 15 residues. CDR1 is SGHNT and CDR2 is YYREEE in the germline V gene (reference sequence). The J segment lost 5 bases and the V segment lost 4 bases, leaving 11 bases of the junction unmatched. CDR3 sequence reads: CASSLETGLWETQYF. CDR3 nucleotides: TGTGCCAGCAGCCTCGAGACAGGGTTATGGGAGACCCAGTACTTC.

The chain joins TRBV20-1 to TRBJ2-3, with no clear D. Trimming left V 3 bases short and J 3 bases short, with 13 bases between. There are 14 residues in the CDR3. Per germline, CDR1 DFQATT and CDR2 SNEGSKA (reference sequence). In DNA, the CDR3 is TGCAGTGCTAGTGTCTTAAAAGCGACAGATACGCAGTATTTT. This sequence encodes CSASVLKATDTQYF.

V is TRBV19 and J is TRBJ2-2, with D possibly TRBD1 on 5 matching bases. Trimming cost V 4 bases and J 0 bases, with 9 bases left between them. The germline V gene encodes CDR1 LNHDA and CDR2 SQIVND (reference sequence). CDR3 length equals 15 residues. The CDR3 loop reads CASSRGYTNTGELFF. For the CDR3, the DNA is TGTGCCAGTAGTAGGGGCTATACGAACACCGGGGAGCTGTTTTTT.

The rearrangement joins TRBV6-1 to TRBJ2-7, with a tentative D call TRBD2 (6 bases). Trimming removed 3 bases from V and 7 bases from J, with 19 bases in between. CDR1 MNHNS and CDR2 SASEGT come from the germline V gene. The CDR3 sequence is 15 residues long. CDR3 DNA sequence: TGTGCCAGCAGTGATGAAGGGGCCCCTCGGGGGGAGCAGTACTTC. Residues: CASSDEGAPRGEQYF.

V is TRBV12-3 or TRBV12-4 and J is TRBJ2-5; 7 nucleotides align to TRBD2. CDR3 length equals 13 residues. V dropped 5 bases and J dropped 4; count of bases not matched to a gene: 4. The CDR3 bases are TGTGCCAGCAGTACCTGGGGGGGAGAGACCCAGTACTTC. Protein product: CASSTWGGETQYF.

The rearrangement uses TRBV19 and TRBJ2-1, with unresolved D. Between the trimmed V and J ends, which lost 1 base and 5 bases, there was a span of 6 bases. Germline V lookup: CDR1 LNHDA, CDR2 SQIVND (reference sequence). The CDR3 has 13 residues. DNA for the CDR3: TGTGCCAGTAGTATAGTCCGGGACAATGAGCAGTTCTTC. Its translation is CASSIVRDNEQFF.

The chain joins TRBV4-1 to TRBJ2-7; 11 bases are a match to TRBD1. The CDR3 length is 15 residues. Trimming removed 1 base from V and 3 bases from J; junction bases left unmatched: 2. Germline values: CDR1 MGHRA, CDR2 YSYEKL. CDR3 sequence (DNA): TGCGCCAGCAGCCAAGGAGGGACAGGGGGCTACGAGCAGTACTTC. The encoded protein is CASSQGGTGGYEQYF.

The gene calls are TRBV9 and TRBJ2-2; TRBD2 aligns across 11 bases. CDR1 is SGDLS, CDR2 YYNGEE, per germline. The length of the CDR3 is 15 residues. The V segment lost 2 bases and the J segment 4 bases; nucleotides outside the gene matches: 1. CDR3 sequence reads: CASSVLAGGTGELFF. The CDR3 bases are TGTGCCAGCAGCGTGCTAGCGGGGGGCACCGGGGAGCTGTTTTTT. The variable domain in full, completed from reference TRBV9 and TRBJ2-2, reads DSGVTQTPKHLITATGQRVTLRCSPRSGDLSVYWYQQSLDQGLQFLIQYYNGEERAKGNILERFSAQQFPDLHSELNLSSLELGDSALYFCASSVLAGGTGELFFGEGSRLTVL.

V gene TRBV5-1 combines with J gene TRBJ2-1; 8 nucleotides match TRBD2. J was trimmed by 4 bases and V by 4 bases; bases with no gene match: 7. Germline assignment: CDR1 SGHRS and CDR2 YFSETQ. The CDR3 has 15 residues. CDR3 in amino acids: CASSRGLDSYNEQFF. The CDR3 region has the DNA TGCGCCAGCAGCCGGGGACTAGATTCTTACAATGAGCAGTTCTTC.

The gene calls are TRBV5-4 and TRBJ2-5; D not certain. V gave up 0 bases and J gave up 9 bases, with 12 bases separating them. Germline V gene data show CDR1 as SGHNT and CDR2 as YYREEE (reference sequence). This CDR3 has 13 amino acids. The CDR3 DNA is TGTGCCAGCAGCTTGGCTGGAACGAGGTCCCAGTACTTC. It translates to CASSLAGTRSQYF.

This chain connects TRBV4-3 to TRBJ2-5; possibly TRBD2 for D (5 bases). This CDR3 comprises 13 residues. CDR1 is LGHNA and CDR2 is YSLEER in the germline V gene. V lost 0 bases and J lost 5, with 7 bases in between. This CDR3 reads CASSQDRGETQYF. CDR3 DNA: TGCGCCAGCAGCCAAGATCGGGGTGAGACCCAGTACTTC.